Listed below are T cell receptor beta chains from one sample, sequenced in a study of shared clonotypes between healthy human individuals. Some clones are missing from TCRdb's copy, which holds only in-frame ones; the method was immunoSEQ multiplex PCR. The table has about 2.1 million clones, 90% to 95% seen once. The sequenced sample consisted of naive CD8+ T cells from PBMCs. These receptors were collected from a young man in good health. Some clones in this sample may be carry-over from other donors' samples. Both conserved end residues are part of each CDR3. Each record gives: J gene, V gene, clone size, D gene, CDR3 DNA, CDR3 protein. A D gene is named only where the DNA matches it firmly. A clone size is listed for some rows: how often the clone was seen (once, few, many), or a class if it is expanded.

TRBJ2-3 | TRBV28 | - | TRBD1 | TGTGCCAGCAGTTTATCCGGGACAGGGAGTATAAGGATTTGGTTT | CASSLSGTGSIRIWF
TRBJ2-7 | TRBV28 | - | - | TGTGCCAGCAAGGGTAGACTTTTCTACGAGCAGTACTTC | CASKGRLFYEQYF
TRBJ2-1 | TRBV2 | few | - | TGTGCCAGCAGTATCGGGACTCTTAATGAGCAGTTCTTC | CASSIGTLNEQFF
TRBJ1-4 | TRBV27 | - | TRBD1 | TGTGCCAGCAGTTTATTAAGGGGACAGGGGCGAGACGGTGAAAAACTGTTTTTT | CASSLLRGQGRDGEKLFF
TRBJ2-1 | TRBV19 | - | TRBD2 | TGTGCCAGTAGGGAGGGAGGGGCCTACAATGAGCAGTTCTTC | CASREGGAYNEQFF
TRBJ2-6 | TRBV9 | - | - | TGTGCCAGCAGCGTAGCCAGGGAGGCGGCTGGGGCCAACGTCCTGACTTTC | CASSVAREAAGANVLTF
TRBJ2-3 | TRBV5-4 | once | - | TGTGCCAGCAGCTCAATACACCCGCGGGATACGCAGTATTTT | CASSSIHPRDTQYF
TRBJ2-1 | TRBV5-1 | - | - | TGCGCCAGCAGCTTGGGATGGGGACTTTACAATGAGCAGTTCTTC | CASSLGWGLYNEQFF
TRBJ2-7 | TRBV29-1 | - | - | TGCAGCGTTGTGCTCTACGAGCAGTACTTC | CSVVLYEQYF
TRBJ2-3 | TRBV27 | once | TRBD2 | TGTGCCAGCAGTCGAGTTCTAGCGGGAGGGCCAGATACGCAGTATTTT | CASSRVLAGGPDTQYF
TRBJ2-1 | TRBV7-9 | - | - | TGTGCCAGCAGCTTAGATCCGTACAATGAGCAGTTCTTC | CASSLDPYNEQFF
TRBJ2-7 | TRBV5-1 | - | - | TGCGCCAGCAGCTTGGGTTTAACACAGATGTCCGCCTACGAGCAGTACTTC | CASSLGLTQMSAYEQYF
TRBJ2-3 | TRBV7-9 | - | - | TGTGCCAGCAGCAAAGGCACAGATACGCAGTATTTT | CASSKGTDTQYF
TRBJ2-5 | TRBV14 | - | - | TGTGCCAGCAGCCAAGAAGGGGACCCGAAGGAGACCCAGTACTTC | CASSQEGDPKETQYF
TRBJ2-2 | TRBV29-1 | - | - | TGCAGCGGGGTCCCGAACACCGGGGAGCTGTTTTTT | CSGVPNTGELFF
TRBJ2-7 | TRBV7-6 | - | - | TGTGCCAGCAGCTTAGCGATGGCTACTATGGGGGCAGGGGAGGTGTACGAGCAGTACTTC | CASSLAMATMGAGEVYEQYF
TRBJ2-7 | TRBV7-9 | - | TRBD2 | TGTGCCAGCAGACCACCGAGCGGGGCGACCTACGAGCAGTACTTC | CASRPPSGATYEQYF
TRBJ2-3 | TRBV27 | - | TRBD2 | TGTGCCAGCAGTTTAGTTGGGACTAGCGGGGCGGGGGATACGCAGTATTTT | CASSLVGTSGAGDTQYF
TRBJ2-7 | TRBV6-1 | - | - | TGTGCCAGCAACACGGGAGAGTACGAGCAGTACTTC | CASNTGEYEQYF
TRBJ2-5 | TRBV5-8 | once | - | TGTGCCAGCAGCGTTGGGGGCCTAGCTAAGACCTTACAAGAGACCCAGTACTTC | CASSVGGLAKTLQETQYF
TRBJ1-1 | TRBV14 | - | - | TGTGCCAGCAGCCCTGGCGCAACAAACACTGAAGCTTTCTTT | CASSPGATNTEAFF
TRBJ2-3 | TRBV27 | - | - | TGTGCCGCCGCCGGGAAGTATTTT | CAAAGKYF
TRBJ1-2 | TRBV29-1 | - | - | TGCAGCGTTGACGGAGCACTCTATGGCTACACCTTC | CSVDGALYGYTF
TRBJ2-2 | TRBV4-1 | - | TRBD1 | TGCGCCAGCAGCCAAGATAAGAAGGGGGCTAACACCGGGGAGCTGTTTTTT | CASSQDKKGANTGELFF
TRBJ2-7 | TRBV7-9 | - | TRBD1 | TGTGCCAGCAGCCCTCCGGGACAGGGCTACGAGCAGTACTTC | CASSPPGQGYEQYF